Listed here is a single T cell receptor (beta chain). The antigen remains undetermined. It was RNA transcripts that yielded the amplified TCR beta CDR3 regions. The HTBI primer set drove a first-round RT-PCR of the TCR CDR3. One entry per CDR3 protein results from TCRdb running MiXCR on the multiplex PCR reads. This sample has about 300,000 distinct CDR3 sequences, with about 13% found just once. The entry originates in a study of T cells in Graves' hyperthyroidism and ophthalmopathy. The overall study: Peripheral blood was collected at initial diagnosis, before any treatment. Findings of the study overall: For ophthalmopathy, model prediction preceded onset by a median approximately 6 months.

The CDR3 loop spans 16 amino acids. CDR1 ENHRY and CDR2 SYGVKD come from the germline V gene. J was trimmed by 5 bases and V by 4 bases; bases with no gene match: 13. The chain uses TRBV10-3 and TRBJ1-2; 7 bases match TRBD1. The sample was blood. The origin of this receptor is a woman aged 40 to 49 with Graves' hyperthyroidism. CDR3 DNA sequence: TGTGCCATCAGTGCCGGGACAGCCAAAGGGAAATATGGCTACACCTTC. Translating it yields CAISAGTAKGKYGYTF.